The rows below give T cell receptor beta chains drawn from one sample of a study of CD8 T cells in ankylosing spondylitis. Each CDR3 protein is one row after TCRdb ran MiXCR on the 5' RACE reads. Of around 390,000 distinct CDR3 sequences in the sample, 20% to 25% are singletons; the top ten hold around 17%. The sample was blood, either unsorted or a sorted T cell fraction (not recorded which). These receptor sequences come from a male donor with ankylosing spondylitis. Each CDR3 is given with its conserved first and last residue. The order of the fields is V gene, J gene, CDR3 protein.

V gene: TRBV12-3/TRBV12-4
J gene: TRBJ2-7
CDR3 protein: CASSLGLVPYEQYF

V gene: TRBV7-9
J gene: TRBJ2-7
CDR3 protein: CASSPRGDRTPYEQYF

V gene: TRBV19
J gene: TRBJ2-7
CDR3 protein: CASSASARTGVPYEQYF

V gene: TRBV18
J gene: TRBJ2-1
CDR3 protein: CASSSPGLAGGYEQFF

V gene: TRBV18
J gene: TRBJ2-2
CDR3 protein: CASSPSAGVNTGELFF

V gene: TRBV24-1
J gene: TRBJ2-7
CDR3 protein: CATRGQGTNEQYF

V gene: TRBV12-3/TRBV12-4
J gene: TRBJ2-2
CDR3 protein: CASSIDRGEGGELFF

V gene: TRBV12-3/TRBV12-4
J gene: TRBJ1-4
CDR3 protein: CASSSPRGANEKLFF

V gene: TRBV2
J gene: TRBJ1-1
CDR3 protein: CARAGGGGLTEAFF

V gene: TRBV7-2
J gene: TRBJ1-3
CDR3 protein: CASSFSGNTLMLGNTIYF

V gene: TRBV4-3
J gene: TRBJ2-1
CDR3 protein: CASSRRTSGRNYNEQFF

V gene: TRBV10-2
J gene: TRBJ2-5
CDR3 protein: CASSARSSGRQETQYF

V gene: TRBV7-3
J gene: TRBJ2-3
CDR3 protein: CASSTSGTSGSHTQYF

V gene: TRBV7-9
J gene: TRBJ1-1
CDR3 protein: CASSLGQEAFF

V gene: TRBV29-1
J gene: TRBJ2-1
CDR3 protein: CKGWEANYNEQFF

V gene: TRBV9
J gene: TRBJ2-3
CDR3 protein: CASTQRGDSTDTQYF

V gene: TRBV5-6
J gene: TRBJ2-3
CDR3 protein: CASSPVDGRATDTQYF

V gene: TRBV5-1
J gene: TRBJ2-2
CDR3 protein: CASSRGYDTGELFF

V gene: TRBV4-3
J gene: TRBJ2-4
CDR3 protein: CASSQVGGKNIQYF

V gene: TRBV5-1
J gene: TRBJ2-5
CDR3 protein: CASSLEPQFQETQYF

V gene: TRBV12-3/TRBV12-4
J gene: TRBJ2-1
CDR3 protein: CASSFSGGHDYNEQFF

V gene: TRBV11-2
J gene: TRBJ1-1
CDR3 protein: CASSFRGQGEAFF

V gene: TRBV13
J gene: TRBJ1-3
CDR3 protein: CASSLGGMGTGNTIYF

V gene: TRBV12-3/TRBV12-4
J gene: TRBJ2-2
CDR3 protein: CASSLGASGTGELFF

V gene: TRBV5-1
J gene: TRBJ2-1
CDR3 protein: CASSPKTSGSTDEQFF

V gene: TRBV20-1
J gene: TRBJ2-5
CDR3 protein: CSASVLGQGDQYF

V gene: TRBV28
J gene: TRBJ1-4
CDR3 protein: CASSSRTGNEKLFF

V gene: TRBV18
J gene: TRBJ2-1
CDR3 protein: CASSPPGSSSYNEQFF

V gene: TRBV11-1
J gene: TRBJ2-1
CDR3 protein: CASSLRTGGRYNEQFF

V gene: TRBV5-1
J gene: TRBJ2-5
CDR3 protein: CASSLIRRSGGRETQYF

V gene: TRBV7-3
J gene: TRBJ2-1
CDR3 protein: CASSRTIYNEQFF

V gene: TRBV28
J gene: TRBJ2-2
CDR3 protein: CASSHLRATNTGELFF

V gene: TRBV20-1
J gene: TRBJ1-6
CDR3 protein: CSAGDGNAGNSPLHF

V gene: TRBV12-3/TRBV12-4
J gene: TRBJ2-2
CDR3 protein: CASSSGRVTGELFF

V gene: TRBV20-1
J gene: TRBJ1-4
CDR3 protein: CSARDFLKGQGSSGGLFF

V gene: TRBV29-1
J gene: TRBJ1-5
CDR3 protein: CSAGDSGNQPQHF

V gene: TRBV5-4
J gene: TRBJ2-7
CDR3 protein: CASSRQNSYEQYF

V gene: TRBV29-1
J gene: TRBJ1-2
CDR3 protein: CSVDGQDYGYTF

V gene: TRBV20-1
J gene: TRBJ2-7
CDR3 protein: CSAHGRAYREQYF

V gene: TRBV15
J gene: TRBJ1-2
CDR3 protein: CATSRELNYGYTF

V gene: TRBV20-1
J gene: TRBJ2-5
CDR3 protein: CSARIQQETQYF

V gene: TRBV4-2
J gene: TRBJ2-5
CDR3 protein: CASSHFTGAGETQYF

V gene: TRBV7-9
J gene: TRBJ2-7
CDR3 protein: CASSLIRDELEQYF

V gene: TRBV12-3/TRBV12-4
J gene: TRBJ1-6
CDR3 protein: CASSSDRANSPLHF

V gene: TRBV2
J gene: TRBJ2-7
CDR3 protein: CASSEPLGTSGSGVYEQYF

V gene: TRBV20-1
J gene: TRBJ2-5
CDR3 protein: CSASGALVFQETQYF

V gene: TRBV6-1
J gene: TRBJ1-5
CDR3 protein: CASSSPGQGYGTQHF

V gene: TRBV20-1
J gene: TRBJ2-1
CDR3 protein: CSAPGTSYEQFF

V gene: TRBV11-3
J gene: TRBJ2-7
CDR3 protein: CASSSRNYEQYF

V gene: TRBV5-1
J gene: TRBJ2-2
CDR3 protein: CASSSSGTGFTGELFF